This T cell receptor (beta chain) was profiled in a study of CD8+ T cells in alopecia areata. Broader study findings: Whether baseline CD8+ expansion is linked to response remains uncertain, given a single nonresponder. There were many expanded lesional clones persisting in scalp and blood during tofacitinib. Among the 100 top clones, expanded CD8+ clones, like scalp clonality, were significantly decreased by tofacitinib.

Extraction and reverse transcription of RNA yielded cDNA as the sequencing template. Assay: immunoSEQ multiplex PCR; the TCRdb copy retains only in-frame clones and omits some. The sample consists of roughly 210,000 clones, around two fifths of them appearing once. The treatment is: oral pan-JAK inhibitor, 5-10 mg twice daily. Punch biopsies of lesional scalp, plus peripheral blood, were taken from alopecia areata patients. Between the trimmed V and J ends, which lost 5 bases and 8 bases, there was a span of 12 bases. Looked up from germline, CDR1 is GTSNPN and CDR2 is SVGIG (reference sequence). The CDR3 is 11 amino acids. Points on this clone: Its antigen remains unknown.

The TCR was taken from a human donor with alopecia areata. The chain uses TRBV30 and TRBJ1-1, with D unclear. The sample was CD4+ T cells sorted from blood, taken at approximately week 36, from a patient treated with tofacitinib. The CDR3 sequence is CAWGAGFEAFF. The CDR3 region has the DNA TGTGCCTGGGGTGCGGGCTTCGAAGCTTTCTTT.